Reported below is one T cell receptor beta chain. The data are from a study of spatial heterogeneity in lung cancer. About the study: Available PBMC from follow-up, collected a median of about 26 months after resection, underwent sequencing. As counted in raw reads, each unique TCR and UMI combination appeared more than ten times on average.

TCRdb re-called the 5' RACE reads through MiXCR, storing one row per CDR3 protein. The table lists over 85,000 distinct CDR3 sequences, 19% of them singletons, with roughly 22% in the top ten. Time point of the sample: blood at routine non-recurrence follow-up after resection. Germline CDR1 reads LGHDT; CDR2 reads YNNKEL (reference sequence). V lost 4 bases and J lost 1; bases outside the gene matches: 1. The CDR3 covers 14 residues. The clonotype was recovered from a male donor with early-stage non-small cell lung cancer. The chain carries TRBV3-1 and TRBJ2-4; 7 bases align to TRBD1. Here the sequenced sample was PBMCs, taken at follow-up. The CDR3 reads CASSLQGAKNIQYF. CDR3 sequence (DNA): TGTGCCAGCAGCCTACAGGGGGCCAAAAACATTCAGTACTTC.